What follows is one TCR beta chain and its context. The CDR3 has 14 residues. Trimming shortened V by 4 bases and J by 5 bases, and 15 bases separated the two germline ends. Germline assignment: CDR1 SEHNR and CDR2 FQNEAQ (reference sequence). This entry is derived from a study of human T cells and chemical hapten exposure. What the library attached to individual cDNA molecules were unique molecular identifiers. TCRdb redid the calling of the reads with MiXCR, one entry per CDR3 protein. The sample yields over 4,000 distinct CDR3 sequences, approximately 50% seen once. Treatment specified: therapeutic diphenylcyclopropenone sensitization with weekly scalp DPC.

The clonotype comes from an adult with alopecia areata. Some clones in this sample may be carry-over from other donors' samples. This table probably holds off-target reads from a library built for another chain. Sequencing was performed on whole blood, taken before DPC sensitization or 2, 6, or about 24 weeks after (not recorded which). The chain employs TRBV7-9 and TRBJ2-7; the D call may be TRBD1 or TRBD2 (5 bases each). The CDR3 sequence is CASSSFGTLDEQYF. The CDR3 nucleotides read TGTGCCAGCAGCTCATTCGGGACCCTAGACGAGCAGTACTTC.